These 8 T cell receptor beta chains were sequenced from one sample in a study of neoadjuvant nivolumab and ipilimumab in lung cancer. Measured with immunoSEQ multiplex PCR; TCRdb has only the in-frame clones, and not every one. The sample records more than 25,000 clones, 75% to 90% being singletons. Here the sequenced sample was tumor tissue, taken after neoadjuvant nivolumab, alone or with ipilimumab, at or shortly before surgery. These receptors came from an adult with non-small cell lung cancer.

The chain recombines TRBV6-5 with TRBJ2-7; D possibly corresponds to TRBD1 (6 bases). Trimming stripped 2 bases from V and 2 bases from J, with 10 bases between. Germline V gene lookup returns CDR1 MNHEY and CDR2 SVGAGI. The CDR3 spans 14 residues. DNA for the CDR3: TGTGCCAGCAGTTACGCCAGGACAGCCTACGAGCAGTACTTC. Its protein is CASSYARTAYEQYF.

This clone occurred a few times. The chain carries TRBV30 and TRBJ1-5; D remains ambiguous. Between the trimmed V and J ends, which lost 3 bases and 2 bases, there was a span of 14 bases. CDR1 and CDR2 (germline): GTSNPN, SVGIG (reference sequence). The CDR3 is 15 amino acids. The CDR3 loop is CAWSKGGFGNQPQHF. The CDR3 DNA reads as TGTGCCTGGAGCAAGGGAGGGTTTGGCAATCAGCCCCAGCATTTT.

The gene calls are TRBV2 and TRBJ1-1; no firm D call. The CDR3 consists of 14 residues. Trimming stripped 4 bases from V and 1 base from J, with 10 bases between. Germline loops: CDR1 SNHLY, CDR2 FYNNEI. CDR3 sequence reads: CASSVSTANTEAFF. In DNA, the CDR3 is TGTGCCAGCAGTGTATCCACAGCGAACACTGAAGCTTTCTTT.

The chain carries TRBV2 and TRBJ2-7; a possible D gene is TRBD1 (6 bases). Per germline, CDR1 SNHLY and CDR2 FYNNEI. V lost 2 bases, J lost 2 bases, and 7 bases lay in between. The CDR3 is 13 residues long. The CDR3 is CASSEQGPYEQYF. CDR3 sequence (DNA): TGTGCCAGCAGTGAACAGGGGCCCTACGAGCAGTACTTC.

The rearrangement links TRBV18 to TRBJ1-5; D gene uncertain. Looked up from germline, CDR1 is KGHSH and CDR2 is LQKENI. The length of the CDR3 is 13 residues. Trimming left V 3 bases short and J 5 bases short, with 8 bases between. The CDR3, as DNA: TGTGCCAGCTCACCGAGCCTGGATCAGCCCCAGCATTTT. As protein: CASSPSLDQPQHF.

V is TRBV5-1 and J is TRBJ1-2, with TRBD1 as a possible D gene (5 bases). This CDR3 contains 13 residues. Looked up from germline, CDR1 is SGHRS and CDR2 is YFSETQ. The V end lost 1 base, the J end lost 6 bases, and 10 bases lay between the germline ends. DNA of the CDR3: TGCGCCAGCAGCTTGTTCGACAGCCATGGCTACACCTTC. This translates into CASSLFDSHGYTF.

The chain uses TRBV7-9 and TRBJ2-7, with D perhaps assigned TRBD1 or TRBD2 (7 bases each). CDR1 and CDR2 (germline): SEHNR, FQNEAQ (reference sequence). V lost 4 bases and J lost 6, with 16 bases in between. CDR3 size: 14 residues. Written as DNA, the CDR3 is TGTGCCAGCAGCTGGCAGGGGGGGTTTGTCGAGCAGTACTTC. Protein product: CASSWQGGFVEQYF.

The V and J genes are TRBV5-6 and TRBJ2-7, with D possibly TRBD2 on 5 matching bases. The germline V gene has CDR1 SGHDT and CDR2 YYEEEE. V dropped 4 bases and J dropped 11 bases, with 16 bases sitting between them. CDR3 length: 12 residues. In DNA, the CDR3 is TGTGCCAGCAGCATATGGAAGGGAGACAAGTACTTC. Its protein is CASSIWKGDKYF.